The rows below give T cell receptor beta chains drawn from one sample of a study of technical replicates of blood from a handful of donors. Only in-frame clones appear in the TCRdb table, and some are missing; sequencing was by immunoSEQ multiplex PCR. Here the sample spans roughly 50,000 clones, about 94% being singletons. The sequenced sample was PBMCs. The receptors were sampled from a human donor in good health. Some clones in this sample may be carry-over from other donors' samples. Each CDR3 is given with its conserved first and last residue. A D gene is named only where the DNA matches it firmly. A clone size is listed for some rows: how often the clone was seen (once, few, many), or a class if it is expanded.

V gene	D gene	J gene	clone size	CDR3 DNA	CDR3 protein
TRBV10-3	TRBD2	TRBJ2-3	-	TGTGCCACCTCCGGGACTAGCGGGAGGAGCACAGATACGCAGTATTTT	CATSGTSGRSTDTQYF
TRBV19	-	TRBJ1-1	-	TGTGCCAGTAGTATTGGCAGGGAAGGGTTATTGTCTGAAGCTTTCTTT	CASSIGREGLLSEAFF
TRBV15	TRBD2	TRBJ2-3	once	TGTGCCACCAGCAGAGATGGGACGGGGGGGCCCACAGATACGCAGTATTTT	CATSRDGTGGPTDTQYF
TRBV28	TRBD2	TRBJ2-1	-	TGTGCCTGGGGGGGAGCAGGAGACAATGAGCAGTTCTTC	CAWGGAGDNEQFF
TRBV5-5	TRBD1	TRBJ1-1	-	TGTGCCAGCAGCTTGACAGGGGGCGGCACTGAAGCTTTCTTT	CASSLTGGGTEAFF
TRBV11-2	-	TRBJ2-5	-	TGTGCCAGCAGCTACCCGACATCGGAGACCCAGTACTTC	CASSYPTSETQYF
TRBV7-9	-	TRBJ1-1	-	TGTGCCAGCAGCTTATCCTCGGTTAACACTGAAGCTTTCTTT	CASSLSSVNTEAFF
TRBV7-8	-	TRBJ1-1	-	TGTGCCAGCAGCTTAGTACAGGGAGGGAGCTCAGCTTTCTTT	CASSLVQGGSSAFF
TRBV7-2	-	TRBJ1-3	-	TGTGCCAGCAGCTTAGGGACAGCTGGAAACACCATATATTTT	CASSLGTAGNTIYF
TRBV6-5	-	TRBJ2-1	-	TGTGCCAGCAGTTACTCCCTACTGACAAGGCCTGAGCAGTTCTTC	CASSYSLLTRPEQFF
TRBV9	-	TRBJ1-1	-	TGTGCCAGCACCGGGGAGTCCAACACTGAAGCTTTCTTT	CASTGESNTEAFF
TRBV11-3	TRBD2	TRBJ2-5	-	TGTGCCAGCAGCTTTGGCGGGGGGGACGGGGAGACCCAGTACTTC	CASSFGGGDGETQYF
TRBV4-2	TRBD1	TRBJ1-6	-	TGTGCCAGCAGCCAAGAGGACAGGGATAATTCACCCCTCCACTTT	CASSQEDRDNSPLHF
TRBV11-2	TRBD1	TRBJ1-6	once	TGTGCCAGCAGCTTTCCGGGACAGTATAATTCACCCCTCCACTTT	CASSFPGQYNSPLHF
TRBV21-1	-	TRBJ2-1	-	TGTGCCAGCAGCAAAGTTAAGGGGCTCTACAATGAGCAGTTCTTC	CASSKVKGLYNEQFF
TRBV25-1	-	TRBJ1-2	-	TGTGCCAGCAGTGAATATGAGAGCACTATAATCTACACCTTC	CASSEYESTIIYTF
TRBV25-1	-	TRBJ2-3	once	TGTGCCAGCAGTGCAAGAACGAGGGATACGCAGTATTTT	CASSARTRDTQYF
TRBV5-1	-	TRBJ2-6	-	TGCGCCAGCAGCGCGGACTCTGGGGCCAACGTCCTGACTTTC	CASSADSGANVLTF
TRBV11-2	-	TRBJ2-5	-	TGTGCCAGCAGCGCAGATCAGGGGCCGGGGGAGACCCAGTACTTC	CASSADQGPGETQYF